This T cell receptor beta chain was recorded in a study of blood T cells in healthy people across ages. About the study: About one barcoded beta molecule was captured per two T cells (by template switching). Findings and limits, study-wide: The unsorted PBMCs prevented any conclusive comparison of naive versus antigen-experienced cells.

CDR1 and CDR2 (germline): MNHEY, SVGAGI. J gave up 5 bases and V 6 bases, and 10 bases lay outside the gene matches. This CDR3 has 15 amino acids. Alongside a J-beta primer mix, a sample-barcoded 5' primer served in a second PCR lasting roughly 7 to 11 cycles. A template-switch adaptor with 12 random nucleotides tagged each cDNA molecule. Using its own MiXCR run on the 5' RACE reads, TCRdb lists one record per CDR3 protein. The sample contains just over 1 million distinct CDR3 sequences, under 55% of which appear only once. At least ten counts were recorded for this clonotype. What it binds is unknown. Peripheral blood samples of 9 to 10 milliliters were drawn from each donor.

This TCR came from a woman aged 55 to 70 in good health. The source material was blood. The V and J genes are TRBV6-5 and TRBJ2-5; 9 nucleotides match TRBD2. The CDR3 region is CASRPGAGGVETQYF. The CDR3 DNA reads TGTGCCAGCAGGCCTGGGGCGGGAGGGGTGGAGACCCAGTACTTC.